This T cell receptor (beta chain) was retrieved from a study of metastatic and nonmetastatic thyroid tumors. Study in general: The study looked at repertoires side by side in blood and in tumor or nodule tissue from malignant and benign thyroid patients. General observations from the study: The reported finding was significantly higher TCR beta diversity in malignant thyroid tumors relative to benign nodules, in blood and tumor.

The CDR3 is 15 residues long. Germline V gene lookup returns CDR1 MGHDK and CDR2 SYGVNS. Trimming took off 1 base at V and 8 bases at J, with 12 bases between the two ends. Until they underwent thyroid surgery, no patient had received any treatment. This clone was counted at least ten times. The antigen is undetermined. In the authors' workflow: CDR3 was compared across clinicopathological groups, and the resulting differences were used to build a distant-metastasis classifier for papillary thyroid cancer. Using MiXCR, TCRdb re-called clones from the PCR reads. TCRdb assigned the V and J calls; the authors' analysis was not used. Of about 19,000 clones in the sample, approximately 22% are singletons; the top ten hold more than 9%.

The J gene is TRBJ1-6, the V gene TRBV25-1; D may be TRBD1 (5 bases). This TCR derives from a male donor with papillary thyroid cancer or a benign thyroid nodule (not recorded which). Some clones in this sample may be carry-over from other donors' samples. Input material: tumor tissue. The CDR3 DNA sequence: TGTGCCAGCAGTGAATTCCGGGACGGTGATTCACCCCTCCACTTT. Translated: CASSEFRDGDSPLHF.